These 13 T cell receptor beta chains came from one sample sequenced in a study of cytotoxic CD8 clonotypes in ibrutinib-treated CLL. Repertoires were generated with immunoSEQ multiplex PCR, while TCRdb's copy carries only in-frame clones and drops some. The data show about 130,000 clones, about four fifths seen once. The starting material was PBMCs, obtained after 12 months of ibrutinib treatment. The receptors here all came from a human donor with chronic lymphocytic leukemia.

The chain employs TRBV7-2 and TRBJ2-5; no reliable D call. CDR1 is SGHTA, CDR2 FQGNSA, per germline. V shed 2 bases and J shed 1 base, with 17 bases lying between them. The CDR3 runs to 17 residues. The CDR3 sequence is CASSLTYYLGSQETQYF. The CDR3 nucleotides read TGTGCCAGCAGCTTAACTTATTACTTGGGTTCCCAAGAGACCCAGTACTTC.

The rearrangement links TRBV4-2 to TRBJ2-5, with D uncertain. Trimming stripped 2 bases from V and 3 bases from J, with 1 base between. Per germline, CDR1 LGHNA and CDR2 YNFKEQ. There are 11 residues in the CDR3. CDR3 residues: CASSQKETQYF. DNA for the CDR3: TGTGCCAGCAGCCAAAAAGAGACCCAGTACTTC.

The chain carries TRBV7-2 and TRBJ2-3; D unclear. Deletions cut 1 base from V and 0 bases from J, with 8 bases between. The germline V gene encodes CDR1 SGHTA and CDR2 FQGNSA. The CDR3 loop spans 15 amino acids. The CDR3 loop is CASSLVRLSTDTQYF. The CDR3, as DNA: TGTGCCAGCAGCTTAGTACGGCTTAGCACAGATACGCAGTATTTT.

CDR3 coding DNA: TGTGCCAGCAGCTTAGGAGGGACTAGCGGGAGTTGGGAGCAGTACTTC. Encoded protein: CASSLGGTSGSWEQYF. The chain links TRBV7-6 to TRBJ2-7; TRBD2 aligns across 14 bases. Trimming at V came to 1 base and at J to 7 bases, leaving 6 bases not matched to a gene. The CDR3 is made up of 16 amino acids. Per the germline V gene, CDR1 is SGHVS and CDR2 is FNYEAQ.

The genes are TRBV4-3 and TRBJ2-1; 11 bases map to TRBD2. J was trimmed by 4 bases and V by 4 bases; bases with no gene match: 3. The CDR3 sequence is 15 residues long. The germline CDR1 and CDR2 sequences are LGHNA and YSLEER. The CDR3 spells CASSPLAGGYNEQFF. The CDR3 DNA reads TGCGCCAGCAGCCCTCTAGCGGGAGGATACAATGAGCAGTTCTTC.

The chain combines TRBV7-9 with TRBJ2-7; TRBD2 matches 16 bases. V was clipped by 5 bases and J by 5 bases; unmatched bases: 9. The CDR3 totals 17 residues. Germline V CDR1 and CDR2: SEHNR, FQNEAQ (reference sequence). The CDR3 nucleotides are TGTGCCAGCAGCGGCTCGGGACTAGCGGGAGGGCCTGACGAGCAGTACTTC. This encodes CASSGSGLAGGPDEQYF.

In its sample, this clone was seen a few times. The chain combines TRBV5-1 with TRBJ2-5; D gene unclear. The V end lost 0 bases, the J end lost 2 bases, and 2 bases lay between the germline ends. From germline, CDR1 is SGHRS and CDR2 YFSETQ. The CDR3 has 12 amino acids. The DNA of the CDR3 is TGCGCCAGCAGCTTGGGTCAAGAGACCCAGTACTTC. Its protein is CASSLGQETQYF.

The genes are TRBV6-1 and TRBJ2-7, with D uncertain. CDR1 is MNHNS, CDR2 SASEGT, per germline. This CDR3 spans 13 amino acids. The CDR3 DNA sequence: TGTGGCACCTCGGCACAACCCTCCTACGAGCAGTACTTC. The encoded protein is CGTSAQPSYEQYF.

The chain joins TRBV2 to TRBJ1-5, with D unresolved. The CDR3 has 14 amino acids. CDR1 and CDR2 from the germline V gene are SNHLY and FYNNEI. The V gene lost 3 bases and the J gene lost 2 bases, with 8 bases spanning the gap. The CDR3 region has the DNA TGTGCCAGCAGTGAGTTGGGTGGCAATCAGCCCCAGCATTTT. Amino acids: CASSELGGNQPQHF.

This clone was found a few times. CDR3 residues: CASSVGQGQDGYTF. The CDR3 DNA is TGTGCCAGCAGCGTAGGACAGGGGCAGGATGGCTACACCTTC. V gene TRBV7-9 combines with J gene TRBJ1-2; 9 bases agree with TRBD1. V lost 5 bases to trimming and J lost 6 bases; unmatched junction nucleotides: 7. CDR1 and CDR2 from the germline V gene are SEHNR and FQNEAQ (reference sequence). CDR3 size: 14 residues.

CDR3 coding DNA: TGTGCCAGCTCACAGGGGTGGGGGACTGAAGCTTTCTTT. It codes for CASSQGWGTEAFF. The chain couples TRBV18 to TRBJ1-1; a possible D gene is TRBD1 (5 bases). V lost 4 bases, J lost 5 bases, and 11 bases lay in between. The CDR3 totals 13 residues. Germline values: CDR1 KGHSH, CDR2 LQKENI.

The chain carries TRBV28 and TRBJ1-5, with 7 bases aligning to TRBD1. Germline CDR1 MDHEN, CDR2 SYDVKM. V lost 5 bases to trimming and J lost 11 bases; unmatched junction nucleotides: 12. CDR3 length: 14 amino acids. This CDR3 reads CASSGGTVPDSQHF. In nucleotides, the CDR3 is TGTGCCAGCAGTGGAGGGACAGTGCCGGACTCCCAGCATTTT. The full variable domain, its missing parts supplied by reference TRBV28 and TRBJ1-5, is DVKVTQSSRYLVKRTGEKVFLECVQDMDHENMFWYRQDPGLGLRLIYFSYDVKMKEKGDIPEGYSVSREKKERFSLILESASTNQTSMYLCASSGGTVPDSQHFGDGTRLSIL.

The chain uses TRBV5-5 and TRBJ2-1; the D is unclear. CDR3 size: 13 residues. V was clipped by 4 bases and J by 5 bases, with 10 bases between them. Germline V CDR1 and CDR2: SGHKS, YYEKEE (reference sequence). The CDR3 region has the DNA TGTGCCAGCAGCCGACAAAGGCACAATGAGCAGTTCTTC. Protein: CASSRQRHNEQFF.